The 26 T cell receptor beta chains below all came from one sample that was sequenced in a study of blood T cell repertoires in COVID-19 (dated by TCRdb to 2018 to 2021). The library was built by means of the immunoSEQ multiplex PCR assay. The source is immuneACCESS, and TCRdb retained only in-frame sequences with V and J called. Part of the clones is not carried over; for the studies checked, unresolved V genes explain less than half of this, and the remainder is unexplained. The sample records fewer than 85,000 clones, 70% to 75% of which are singletons. The ten largest clonotypes hold approximately 40% of the sample. Sample: peripheral blood. The receptors were sampled from a woman between 65 and 79 years old with acute or convalescent COVID-19.

The chain combines TRBV19 with TRBJ2-7; TRBD2 matches at 16 bases. CDR1 and CDR2 (germline): LNHDA, SQIVND (reference sequence). The CDR3 has 13 residues. V shed 11 bases, J shed 6 bases, and the junction held 4 bases outside the gene matches. CDR3 region: CAAGTSGRVEQYF. CDR3 in DNA: TGTGCCGCGGGGACTAGCGGGAGGGTCGAGCAGTACTTC.

The J gene is TRBJ1-3, the V gene TRBV2; possibly TRBD1 for D (5 bases). CDR1 is SNHLY, CDR2 FYNNEI, per germline. V was clipped by 5 bases and J by 0 bases, with 8 bases between them. The CDR3 runs to 14 residues. CDR3 sequence: CASSPTDSGNTIYF. CDR3 DNA: TGTGCCAGCAGTCCGACAGACTCTGGAAACACCATATATTTT.

J is TRBJ2-2 and V is TRBV29-1; the match to TRBD1 covers 7 bases. Germline V lookup: CDR1 SQVTM, CDR2 ANQGSEA. Trimming at V came to 6 bases and at J to 7 bases, leaving 8 bases not matched to a gene. The CDR3 consists of 13 residues. DNA of the CDR3: TGCAGCGTATCCGGGACAGTTCTCGGGGAGCTGTTTTTT. It specifies CSVSGTVLGELFF.

This rearrangement joins TRBV27 to TRBJ2-3, with D perhaps matching TRBD1 (6 bases). Germline loops: CDR1 MNHEY, CDR2 SMNVEV (reference sequence). V was trimmed by 9 bases and J by 5 bases, leaving 18 bases between them. The CDR3 length is 14 residues. CDR3 DNA: TGTGCCAGTCCCGACAAAAAACAGGGAGATACGCAGTATTTT. Protein: CASPDKKQGDTQYF.

The V and J genes are TRBV7-9 and TRBJ1-3; D unclear. The CDR3 has 15 amino acids. Per the germline V gene, CDR1 is SEHNR and CDR2 is FQNEAQ (reference sequence). Trimming pared 5 bases from V and 4 bases from J, leaving 15 bases between. The CDR3 sequence is CASSPKIRLGNTIYF. The DNA of the CDR3 is TGTGCCAGCAGCCCCAAGATCCGACTCGGAAACACCATATATTTT.

This clone was recorded once. The chain carries TRBV15 and TRBJ2-2; D is perhaps TRBD2 (7 bases). Germline V gene sequence: CDR1 LNHNV, CDR2 YYDKDF (reference sequence). This CDR3 has 17 residues. V lost 0 bases and J lost 3, with 14 bases in between. The CDR3 coding sequence is TGTGCCACCAGCAGAGATACGGGGGGCCATTACACCGGGGAGCTGTTTTTT. Encoded protein: CATSRDTGGHYTGELFF. Using reference TRBV15 and TRBJ2-2 for the parts outside the CDR3, the full variable domain is DAMVIQNPRYQVTQFGKPVTLSCSQTLNHNVMYWYQQKSSQAPKLLFHYYDKDFNNEADTPDNFQSRRPNTSFCFLDIRSPGLGDTAMYLCATSRDTGGHYTGELFFGEGSRLTVL.

This chain's CDR3 is CATSDPTRSYEQYF. CDR3 nucleotides: TGTGCCACCAGTGATCCTACTAGGTCCTACGAGCAGTACTTC. This sequence joins TRBV24-1 and TRBJ2-7, with a possible D match to TRBD2 (5 bases). The CDR3 runs to 14 residues. The V gene lost 3 bases and the J gene lost 1 base, with 9 bases spanning the gap. Germline CDR1 reads KGHDR; CDR2 reads SFDVKD.

This clone has more than one count but fewer than ten. The CDR3 spells CAWSRGNRETQYF. CDR3 DNA sequence: TGTGCCTGGAGTCGGGGGAACCGGGAGACCCAGTACTTC. This sequence joins TRBV30 and TRBJ2-5, with D maybe TRBD2 (6 bases). CDR3 length equals 13 residues. V shed 2 bases and J shed 5 bases, with 12 bases lying between them. Germline V gives CDR1 GTSNPN, CDR2 SVGIG (reference sequence).

This clone was seen a single time. The chain carries TRBV19 and TRBJ1-3; 8 positions match TRBD1. Germline V gene data show CDR1 as LNHDA and CDR2 as SQIVND (reference sequence). The ends lost 9 bases at V and 6 bases at J; junction bases unmatched: 13. This CDR3 is 15 amino acids long. The CDR3 nucleotides read TGTGCCAGCAACACATTGACAGGGGCTGCAAACACCATATATTTT. It codes for CASNTLTGAANTIYF.

J is TRBJ2-7 and V is TRBV7-2; 7 bases fit TRBD1. The CDR3 loop spans 15 amino acids. Germline trimming cut 1 base from V and 5 bases from J; bases unmatched to any gene: 8. Germline CDR1 is SGHTA and CDR2 is FQGNSA. The CDR3 sequence is CASSLGWKGAHEQYF. The CDR3 DNA sequence: TGTGCCAGCAGCTTAGGATGGAAGGGGGCGCACGAGCAGTACTTC.

The chain joins TRBV24-1 to TRBJ2-3; 15 bases agree with TRBD2. The J segment lost 4 bases and the V segment lost 2 bases, leaving 9 bases of the junction unmatched. The germline V gene has CDR1 KGHDR and CDR2 SFDVKD. This CDR3 contains 19 residues. CDR3 protein: CATSDSGTSGRRRADTQYF. For the CDR3, the DNA is TGTGCCACCAGTGATTCAGGGACTAGCGGGAGGAGGAGGGCAGATACGCAGTATTTT.

CDR3 bases: TGTGCCAGCAGTACCGACAGGGGAACTAATGAAAAACTGTTTTTT. Its protein product is CASSTDRGTNEKLFF. The V call is TRBV2, the J call TRBJ1-4; 8 bases align to TRBD1. CDR3 length: 15 residues. The V gene end was trimmed by 5 bases and the J gene end by 1 base; junction bases not matched to a gene: 3. Germline V CDR1 and CDR2: SNHLY, FYNNEI.

The genes are TRBV5-1 and TRBJ2-3; 10 nucleotides match TRBD1. V lost 7 bases and J lost 5; bases outside the gene matches: 7. The CDR3 is 14 residues long. The germline V gene has CDR1 SGHRS and CDR2 YFSETQ. CDR3 bases: TGCGCCAGCGGGGGACAGGGGACGGTAGATACGCAGTATTTT. Translating gives CASGGQGTVDTQYF. The variable domain in full, with the rest retrieved from reference TRBV5-1 and TRBJ2-3, is KAGVTQTPRYLIKTRGQQVTLSCSPISGHRSVSWYQQTPGQGLQFLFEYFSETQRNKGNFPGRFSGRQFSNSRSEMNVSTLELGDSALYLCASGGQGTVDTQYFGPGTRLTVL.

This sequence joins TRBV7-8 and TRBJ1-2; a weak D match, TRBD1 (6 bases). V lost 5 bases to trimming and J lost 3 bases, with 16 bases between them. Per the germline V gene, CDR1 is SGHVS and CDR2 is FQNEAQ. The CDR3 is 15 residues long. This CDR3 is CASSLAGGADYGYTF. CDR3 coding DNA: TGTGCCAGCAGCCTTGCGGGGGGCGCGGACTATGGCTACACCTTC.

V is TRBV28 and J is TRBJ2-7; 8 bases align to TRBD2. Germline trimming cut 7 bases from V and 6 bases from J; bases unmatched to any gene: 14. Germline V lookup: CDR1 MDHEN, CDR2 SYDVKM. The CDR3 runs to 15 residues. In DNA form, the CDR3 reads TGTGCCAGCACCCCGGGGGGGGCCGGAGGGGGCGAGCAGTACTTC. Residues: CASTPGGAGGGEQYF.

V is TRBV3-1 (or the pseudogene TRBV3-2) and J is TRBJ1-6; 8 nucleotides align to TRBD1. CDR3 length: 16 amino acids. J gave up 9 bases and V 1 base, and 8 bases lay outside the gene matches. CDR1 is LGHDT, CDR2 YNNKEL, per germline (reference sequence). The CDR3 nucleotides are TGTGCCAGCAGCCAAGCAGGGACAGGTCTTGCTTCACCCCTCCACTTT. Amino acid sequence: CASSQAGTGLASPLHF.

The CDR3: CASSLLLPGQTINEKLFF. The DNA of the CDR3 is TGTGCCAGCAGCCTCCTCCTACCGGGACAGACCATTAATGAAAAACTGTTTTTT. This chain joins TRBV7-9 and TRBJ1-4, with TRBD1 identical over 7 bases. The CDR3 spans 18 residues. With 5 bases clipped from V and 4 bases from J, the junction kept 16 bases outside the gene matches. The germline gives CDR1 SEHNR, CDR2 FQNEAQ (reference sequence).

The rearrangement links TRBV7-2 to TRBJ1-4, with TRBD1 matching 7 bases. The CDR3 has 16 amino acids. Germline loops: CDR1 SGHTA, CDR2 FQGNSA. V trimming: 1 base; J trimming: 15 bases; junction bases outside the gene matches: 17. CDR3 DNA sequence: TGTGCCAGCAGCTTAGATTCAGGAGGGGGCGCCGGGGTTATGTTTTTT. As protein: CASSLDSGGGAGVMFF.

This clone was counted only a few times. The CDR3 sequence: CSVHKKDRGLIDQPQHF. The CDR3, as DNA: TGCAGCGTCCACAAAAAGGACAGGGGGCTCATCGATCAGCCCCAGCATTTT. This rearrangement joins TRBV29-1 to TRBJ1-5, with 11 bases lining up with TRBD1. CDR1 and CDR2 (germline): SQVTM, ANQGSEA. This CDR3 has 17 residues. V lost 6 bases to trimming and J lost 5 bases; unmatched junction nucleotides: 15.

The rearrangement links TRBV28 to TRBJ1-4; D may be TRBD1 (6 bases). Trimming shortened V by 1 base and J by 0 bases, and 9 bases separated the two germline ends. Per germline, CDR1 MDHEN and CDR2 SYDVKM. The CDR3 length is 16 residues. CDR3 residues: CASSLFPGATNEKLFF. The CDR3 nucleotides read TGTGCCAGCAGTTTATTTCCAGGGGCAACTAATGAAAAACTGTTTTTT.

In this sample, this clone turned up a few times. The chain joins TRBV5-4 to TRBJ1-1; no clear D. V gave up 0 bases and J gave up 7 bases, with 13 bases separating them. The CDR3 extends over 14 amino acids. Per germline, CDR1 SGHNT and CDR2 YYREEE (reference sequence). CDR3 coding DNA: TGTGCCAGCAGCTTGGAGAGGGCACTTGGTGAAGCTTTCTTT. Its protein is CASSLERALGEAFF. The full variable domain, its missing parts supplied by reference TRBV5-4 and TRBJ1-1, is ETGVTQSPTHLIKTRGQQVTLRCSSQSGHNTVSWYQQALGQGPQFIFQYYREEENGRGNFPPRFSGLQFPNYSSELNVNALELDDSALYLCASSLERALGEAFFGQGTRLTVV.

The chain is built from TRBV12-1 and TRBJ2-7; no DNA check was done on the table's D call, TRBD2. TRBV12-1 is an annotated pseudogene. The length of the CDR3 is 18 residues. Here the CDR3 reads CASLRLEAGPTSSYEQYF. In DNA, the CDR3 is TGTGCCAGCCTTCGACTTGAAGCGGGCCCAACAAGCTCCTACGAGCAGTACTTC.

This clone was picked up one time. The V call is TRBV9, the J call TRBJ1-2; a possible D gene is TRBD1 (5 bases). Germline CDR1 SGDLS, CDR2 YYNGEE. The V end lost 0 bases, the J end lost 2 bases, and 8 bases lay between the germline ends. This CDR3 is 14 amino acids long. The CDR3 reads CASSVGQINYGYTF. CDR3 nucleotide sequence: TGTGCCAGCAGCGTAGGACAGATAAACTATGGCTACACCTTC.

The gene calls are TRBV7-2 and TRBJ1-2, with 12 bases that match TRBD1. The length of the CDR3 is 18 residues. Trimming took 1 base from V and 2 from J; bases not matched to a gene: 8. Germline V gene lookup returns CDR1 SGHTA and CDR2 FQGNSA. The CDR3 coding sequence is TGTGCCAGCAGCTTAGAATGGGACAGGGGGCTACAGAACTATGGCTACACCTTC. Amino acid sequence: CASSLEWDRGLQNYGYTF.

This chain joins TRBV28 and TRBJ1-2, with 10 bases fitting TRBD1. CDR3 size: 13 residues. CDR1 is MDHEN and CDR2 is SYDVKM in the germline V gene. V was clipped by 6 bases and J by 7 bases; unmatched bases: 5. CDR3 nucleotides: TGTGCCAGCAGGTGGGACAGGGGTTTTGGCTACACCTTC. It specifies CASRWDRGFGYTF.

J is TRBJ2-2 and V is TRBV5-1; possible D gene TRBD2, 6 bases. This CDR3 is built from 14 residues. The ends were cut back, 5 bases at V and 3 bases at J, with 11 bases in the middle. CDR1 and CDR2 (germline): SGHRS, YFSETQ. The CDR3 loop is CASSTTGDTGELFF. The CDR3 nucleotides are TGCGCCAGCAGTACTACGGGGGACACCGGGGAGCTGTTTTTT.